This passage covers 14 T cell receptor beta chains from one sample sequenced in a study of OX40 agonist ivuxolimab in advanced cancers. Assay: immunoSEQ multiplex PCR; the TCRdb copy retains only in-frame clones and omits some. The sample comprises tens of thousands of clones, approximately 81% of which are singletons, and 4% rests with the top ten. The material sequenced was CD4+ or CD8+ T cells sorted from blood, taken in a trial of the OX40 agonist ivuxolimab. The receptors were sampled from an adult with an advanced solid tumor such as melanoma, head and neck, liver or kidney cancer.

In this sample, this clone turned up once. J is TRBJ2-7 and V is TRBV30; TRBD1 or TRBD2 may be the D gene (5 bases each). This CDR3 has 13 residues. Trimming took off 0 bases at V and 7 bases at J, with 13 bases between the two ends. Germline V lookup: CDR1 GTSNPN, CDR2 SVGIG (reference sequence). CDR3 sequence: CAWSVQGTGEQYF. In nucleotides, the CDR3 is TGTGCCTGGAGTGTACAAGGGACGGGTGAGCAGTACTTC.

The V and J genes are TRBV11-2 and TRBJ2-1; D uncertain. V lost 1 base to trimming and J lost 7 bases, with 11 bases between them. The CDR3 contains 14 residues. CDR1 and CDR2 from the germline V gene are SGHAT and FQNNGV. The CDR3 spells CASSLGQLGNEQFF. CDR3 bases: TGTGCCAGCAGCTTAGGGCAGTTGGGGAATGAGCAGTTCTTC. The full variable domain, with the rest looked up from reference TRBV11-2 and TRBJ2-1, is EAGVAQSPRYKIIEKRQSVAFWCNPISGHATLYWYQQILGQGPKLLIQFQNNGVVDDSQLPKDRFSAERLKGVDSTLKIQPAKLEDSAVYLCASSLGQLGNEQFFGPGTRLTVL.

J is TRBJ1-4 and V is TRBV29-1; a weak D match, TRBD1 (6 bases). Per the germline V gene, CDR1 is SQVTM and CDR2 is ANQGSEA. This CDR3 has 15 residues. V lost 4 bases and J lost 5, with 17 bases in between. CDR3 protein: CSVAPTGGSNEKLFF. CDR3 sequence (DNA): TGCAGCGTTGCGCCGACGGGGGGCTCGAATGAAAAACTGTTTTTT.

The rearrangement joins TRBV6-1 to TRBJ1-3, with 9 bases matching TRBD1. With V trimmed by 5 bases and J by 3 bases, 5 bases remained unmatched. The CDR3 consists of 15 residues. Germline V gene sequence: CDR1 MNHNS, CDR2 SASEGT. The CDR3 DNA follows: TGTGCCAGCAGTCCCCGGACAGGGGTTGGAAACACCATATATTTT. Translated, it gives CASSPRTGVGNTIYF.

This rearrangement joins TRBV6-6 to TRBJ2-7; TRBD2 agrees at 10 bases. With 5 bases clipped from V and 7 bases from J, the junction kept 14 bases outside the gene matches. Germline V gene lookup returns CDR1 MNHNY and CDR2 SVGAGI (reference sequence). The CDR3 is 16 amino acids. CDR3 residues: CASSPPGSGRAREQYF. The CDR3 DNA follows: TGTGCCAGCAGTCCCCCAGGAAGCGGGAGGGCCAGGGAGCAGTACTTC.

CDR3 residues: CASSFQQRSPLHF. CDR3 nucleotides: TGTGCCAGTAGTTTCCAGCAGCGTTCACCCCTCCACTTT. The chain is built from TRBV19 and TRBJ1-6; no reliable D call. The CDR3 consists of 13 residues. Germline CDR1 reads LNHDA; CDR2 reads SQIVND (reference sequence). Trimming shortened V by 5 bases and J by 9 bases, and 11 bases separated the two germline ends.

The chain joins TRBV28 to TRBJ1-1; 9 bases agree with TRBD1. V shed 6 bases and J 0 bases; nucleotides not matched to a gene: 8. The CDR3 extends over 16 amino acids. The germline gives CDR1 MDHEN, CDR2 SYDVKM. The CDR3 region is CASRVRGTGMNTEAFF. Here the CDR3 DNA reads TGTGCCAGCAGAGTGAGGGGGACAGGGATGAACACTGAAGCTTTCTTT.

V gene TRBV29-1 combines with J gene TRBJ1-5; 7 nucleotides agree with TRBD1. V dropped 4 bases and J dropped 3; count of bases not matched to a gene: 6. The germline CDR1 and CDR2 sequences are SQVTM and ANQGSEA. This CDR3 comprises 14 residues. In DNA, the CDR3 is TGCAGCGTTGCAACAGGGGCCGACAATCAGCCCCAGCATTTT. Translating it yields CSVATGADNQPQHF.

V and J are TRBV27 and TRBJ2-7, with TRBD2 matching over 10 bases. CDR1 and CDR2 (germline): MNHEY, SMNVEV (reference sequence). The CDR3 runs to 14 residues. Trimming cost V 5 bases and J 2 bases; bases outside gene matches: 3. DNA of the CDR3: TGTGCCAGCAGTGGACTAGCGGAGACCTACGAGCAGTACTTC. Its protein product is CASSGLAETYEQYF.

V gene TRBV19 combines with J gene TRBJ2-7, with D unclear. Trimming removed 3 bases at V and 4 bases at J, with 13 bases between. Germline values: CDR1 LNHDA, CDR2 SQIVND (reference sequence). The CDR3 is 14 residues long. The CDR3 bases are TGTGCCAGTAGTATTCGAACGGACGGATACGAGCAGTACTTC. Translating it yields CASSIRTDGYEQYF. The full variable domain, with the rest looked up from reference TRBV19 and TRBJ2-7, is DGGITQSPKYLFRKEGQNVTLSCEQNLNHDAMYWYRQDPGQGLRLIYYSQIVNDFQKGDIAEGYSVSREKKESFPLTVTSAQKNPTAFYLCASSIRTDGYEQYFGPGTRLTVT.

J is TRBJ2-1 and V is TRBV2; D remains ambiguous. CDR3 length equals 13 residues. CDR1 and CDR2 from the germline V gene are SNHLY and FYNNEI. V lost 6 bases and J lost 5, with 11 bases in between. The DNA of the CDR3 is TGTGCCAGCAGCGGCGAACTTGACAATGAGCAGTTCTTC. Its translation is CASSGELDNEQFF. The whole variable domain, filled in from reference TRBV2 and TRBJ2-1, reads EPEVTQTPSHQVTQMGQEVILRCVPISNHLYFYWYRQILGQKVEFLVSFYNNEISEKSEIFDDQFSVERPDGSNFTLKIRSTKLEDSAMYFCASSGELDNEQFFGPGTRLTVL.

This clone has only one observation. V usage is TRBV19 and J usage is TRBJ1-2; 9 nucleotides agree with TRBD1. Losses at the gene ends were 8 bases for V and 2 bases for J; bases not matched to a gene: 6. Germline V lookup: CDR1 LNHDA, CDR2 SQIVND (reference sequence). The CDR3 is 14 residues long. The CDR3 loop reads CASVRDRDNYGYTF. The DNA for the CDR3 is TGTGCCAGTGTCCGGGACAGGGACAACTATGGCTACACCTTC.

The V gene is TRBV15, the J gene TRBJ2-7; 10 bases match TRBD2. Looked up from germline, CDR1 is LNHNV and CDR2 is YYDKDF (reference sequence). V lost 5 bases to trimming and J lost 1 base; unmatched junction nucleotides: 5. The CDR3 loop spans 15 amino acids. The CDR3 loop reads CATSRRTSGSYEQYF. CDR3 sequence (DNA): TGTGCCACCAGCCGTAGGACTAGCGGTTCCTACGAGCAGTACTTC.

This CDR3 reads CASSLAPTNYGYTF. The CDR3 DNA sequence: TGCGCCAGCAGCTTGGCCCCCACTAACTATGGCTACACCTTC. The chain combines TRBV5-1 with TRBJ1-2, with D unclear. V dropped 0 bases and J dropped 0 bases, with 6 bases sitting between them. Germline V gene lookup returns CDR1 SGHRS and CDR2 YFSETQ. The CDR3 runs 14 residues.